This TCR beta chain was captured by sequencing in a study of blood T cell repertoires in COVID-19. Study-level background: The samples span acute and convalescent COVID-19 from the United States, Italy and Spain. The cDNA or gDNA used as material had been derived from T cells, B-cell-depleted T cells, or PBMCs.

The J segment lost 3 bases and the V segment lost 5 bases, leaving 10 bases of the junction unmatched. The germline CDR1 and CDR2 sequences are GTSNPN and SVGIG (reference sequence). The CDR3 loop spans 15 amino acids. Original methodology: How many nucleated cells were present was estimated from reference gene primer amplification. Assay used: immunoSEQ multiplex PCR; TCRdb lists only in-frame clones, some missing. V and J calls and clone size follow that table, whereas D and trimming were derived from the DNA. Of under 85,000 clones detected, 85% to 90% appear once; the ten largest clones hold approximately 15%.

This TCR was recovered from a man between 70 and 80 years old with active or convalescent COVID-19. V gene TRBV30 combines with J gene TRBJ1-5, with 7 bases fitting TRBD1. Sequencing was carried out using peripheral blood. The DNA for the CDR3 is TGTGCCTGGTGGCGCCGGGACAGCACCAATCAGCCCCAGCATTTT. Residues: CAWWRRDSTNQPQHF.